These 22 T cell receptor beta chains were sequenced from one sample in a study of blood T cell repertoires in COVID-19. Sequenced by immunoSEQ multiplex PCR; TCRdb stores in-frame clones only, minus some. This repertoire shows 150,000 or so clones, more than 80% found once; its top ten account for around 4.5%. The specimen was PBMCs or T cells enriched from blood (not recorded which). The receptors were gathered from a man aged 45-60 years who had recovered from COVID-19.

The chain recombines TRBV11-2 with TRBJ1-5, with D perhaps TRBD1 (6 bases). V was clipped by 5 bases and J by 6 bases, with 17 bases between them. Germline CDR1 reads SGHAT; CDR2 reads FQNNGV. The CDR3 contains 15 residues. The chain's CDR3 is CASSDDRFRGQPQHF. Written as DNA, the CDR3 is TGTGCCAGCAGCGACGACAGGTTTAGGGGTCAGCCCCAGCATTTT.

This rearrangement joins TRBV4-3 to TRBJ2-7, with 9 bases lining up with TRBD1. This CDR3 is built from 14 residues. Per the germline V gene, CDR1 is LGHNA and CDR2 is YSLEER. The J segment lost 2 bases and the V segment lost 5 bases, leaving 4 bases of the junction unmatched. CDR3 bases: TGCGCCAGCAGCTACGGACAGGGGACCTACGAGCAGTACTTC. It specifies CASSYGQGTYEQYF.

This rearrangement joins TRBV5-1 to TRBJ2-3; perhaps TRBD2 as D (5 bases). V lost 3 bases and J 5 bases, leaving 13 bases between the germline ends. CDR1 SGHRS and CDR2 YFSETQ come from the germline V gene. The CDR3 is made up of 14 amino acids. CDR3 sequence (DNA): TGCGCCAGCAGCTCAAGTTGGGCGGGAGATACGCAGTATTTT. It codes for CASSSSWAGDTQYF.

CDR3 residues: CASSKGLKTTIEQYF. The DNA of the CDR3 is TGTGCCAGCAGCAAAGGTTTGAAGACTACCATCGAGCAGTACTTC. V usage is TRBV21-1 and J usage is TRBJ2-7; TRBD2 is taken as the D call from the table, unchecked against the DNA. TRBV21-1 is classified as a pseudogene. The CDR3 consists of 15 residues.

The J gene is TRBJ2-7, the V gene TRBV27, with D possibly being TRBD1 (5 bases). The CDR3 is 12 residues long. Trimming removed 8 bases at V and 0 bases at J, with 8 bases between. Looked up from germline, CDR1 is MNHEY and CDR2 is SMNVEV (reference sequence). The CDR3 is CASRQGSYEQYF. In DNA form, the CDR3 reads TGTGCCAGCCGTCAGGGCTCCTACGAGCAGTACTTC.

The V call is TRBV4-3, the J call TRBJ1-5; no reliable D call. The length of the CDR3 is 15 residues. In germline, CDR1 is LGHNA, CDR2 YSLEER. V was shortened by 0 bases and J by 5 bases, with 11 bases between the two germline ends. This CDR3 reads CASSQDSGEDQPQHF. The DNA of the CDR3 is TGCGCCAGCAGCCAAGACAGCGGGGAGGATCAGCCCCAGCATTTT.

The gene calls are TRBV7-8 and TRBJ2-1, with 9 nucleotides matching TRBD2. V gave up 5 bases and J gave up 5 bases; unmatched junction bases: 7. Germline V CDR1 and CDR2: SGHVS, FQNEAQ. This CDR3 contains 15 residues. As DNA, the CDR3 is TGTGCCAGCAGCCTCCGGGAGCGGGGGGACAATGAGCAGTTCTTC. Translation gives CASSLRERGDNEQFF.

The chain employs TRBV5-1 and TRBJ1-2, with TRBD1 matching over 7 bases. With V trimmed by 3 bases and J by 7 bases, 12 bases remained unmatched. This CDR3 contains 15 residues. Germline assignment: CDR1 SGHRS and CDR2 YFSETQ. The CDR3: CASSSQTGNEGGYTF. The CDR3 region has the DNA TGCGCCAGCAGCTCCCAGACAGGGAATGAGGGTGGCTACACCTTC.

This clone was observed once. This chain connects TRBV28 to TRBJ2-7; TRBD2 matches at 11 bases. Germline CDR1 and CDR2: MDHEN and SYDVKM. V shed 5 bases and J 6 bases; nucleotides not matched to a gene: 9. This CDR3 is 15 amino acids long. The CDR3, as DNA: TGTGCCAGCAGTAGACTAGCGGGAATCTCTATCGAGCAGTACTTC. This gives the protein CASSRLAGISIEQYF.

The rearrangement uses TRBV7-8 and TRBJ2-3; the D gene is possibly TRBD2 (7 bases). CDR3 size: 16 residues. The germline CDR1 and CDR2 sequences are SGHVS and FQNEAQ. V was cut by 1 base and J by 5 bases, with 16 bases left in between. CDR3 in amino acids: CASSLVWGGAGDTQYF. CDR3 nucleotide sequence: TGTGCCAGCAGCTTAGTTTGGGGGGGGGCTGGAGATACGCAGTATTTT.

This clone is a singleton in its sample. The chain links TRBV28 to TRBJ2-1; TRBD1 agrees at 10 bases. J was trimmed by 3 bases and V by 5 bases; bases with no gene match: 1. In germline, CDR1 is MDHEN, CDR2 SYDVKM. The CDR3 covers 14 residues. CDR3 nucleotides: TGTGCCAGCAGTAGGACAGGGGGCTACAATGAGCAGTTCTTC. Protein sequence: CASSRTGGYNEQFF.

The V gene is TRBV20-1, the J gene TRBJ1-1; D ambiguous. Germline values: CDR1 DFQATT, CDR2 SNEGSKA (reference sequence). The CDR3 spans 11 residues. The ends were cut back, 6 bases at V and 2 bases at J, with 7 bases in the middle. CDR3 residues: CSAAKNTEAFF. As DNA, the CDR3 is TGCAGTGCCGCTAAAAACACTGAAGCTTTCTTT.

The V call is TRBV7-2, the J call TRBJ1-2, with D perhaps TRBD1 (6 bases). Germline CDR1 SGHTA, CDR2 FQGNSA. The CDR3 covers 12 residues. With 5 bases removed from V and 4 bases from J, the gap between germline ends came to 8 bases. CDR3 amino acids: CASSPQGYGYTF. For the CDR3, the DNA is TGTGCCAGCAGCCCACAGGGCTATGGCTACACCTTC.

Points on this clone: The sample carries other DNA sequences with the same CDR3. The chain employs TRBV28 and TRBJ1-2; maybe TRBD1 (5 bases). V was trimmed by 6 bases and J by 3 bases, leaving 11 bases between them. The CDR3 is 13 amino acids. CDR1 is MDHEN, CDR2 SYDVKM, per germline. The CDR3 DNA is TGTGCCAGCAGCCCGGGGGGAGACTATGGCTACACCTTC. Amino acids: CASSPGGDYGYTF.

V is TRBV29-1 and J is TRBJ1-1; 8 bases are a match to TRBD1. The CDR3 runs to 13 residues. J was trimmed by 5 bases and V by 6 bases; bases with no gene match: 8. Germline V lookup: CDR1 SQVTM, CDR2 ANQGSEA. Here the CDR3 reads CSVDGQGITEAFF. CDR3 in DNA: TGCAGCGTGGATGGACAGGGAATTACTGAAGCTTTCTTT.

The chain joins TRBV7-3 to TRBJ2-7; tentative D call: TRBD2 (5 bases). The germline V gene encodes CDR1 SGHTA and CDR2 FQGTGA. This CDR3 has 13 amino acids. Trimming removed 5 bases at V and 0 bases at J, with 8 bases between. The CDR3 loop is CASSTGDSYEQYF. CDR3 nucleotides: TGTGCCAGCAGCACCGGGGACTCCTACGAGCAGTACTTC.

The CDR3 loop is CASSLSDRPSYEQYV. In DNA form, the CDR3 reads TGTGCCAGCTCACTCTCGGACAGGCCTTCCTACGAGCAGTACGTC. This chain links TRBV18 with TRBJ2-7; 7 bases are shared with TRBD1. Per the germline V gene, CDR1 is KGHSH and CDR2 is LQKENI. V lost 4 bases to trimming and J lost 1 base; unmatched junction nucleotides: 7. CDR3 length equals 15 residues.

With respect to this clone: The same CDR3 can be traced to other DNA sequences in this sample. The CDR3 DNA reads TGTGCCACCAGTGACAGGACAGGGCCAGGCCAGCCCCAGCATTTT. Translating gives CATSDRTGPGQPQHF. This sequence joins TRBV24-1 and TRBJ1-5; 8 bases are a match to TRBD1. V dropped 4 bases and J dropped 7; count of bases not matched to a gene: 8. There are 15 residues in the CDR3. In germline, CDR1 is KGHDR, CDR2 SFDVKD.

The J gene is TRBJ2-2, the V gene TRBV10-3; TRBD2 might be the D (5 bases). This CDR3 region has 14 residues. CDR1 and CDR2 (germline): ENHRY, SYGVKD. The V and J ends lost 2 bases and 1 base respectively, with 5 bases between them. CDR3 bases: TGTGCCATCAGTGAGGGAGGGAACACCGGGGAGCTGTTTTTT. Translated, it gives CAISEGGNTGELFF.

The genes are TRBV7-3 and TRBJ2-1; maybe TRBD1 (6 bases). There are 16 residues in the CDR3. V lost 6 bases and J lost 0, with 15 bases in between. The germline CDR1 and CDR2 sequences are SGHTA and FQGTGA. CDR3 sequence reads: CASSFFGGHSYNEQFF. The CDR3 DNA reads as TGTGCCAGCAGTTTTTTTGGGGGACACTCCTACAATGAGCAGTTCTTC. Full variable domain (remainder filled in from reference TRBV7-3 and TRBJ2-1): GAGVSQTPSNKVTEKGKYVELRCDPISGHTALYWYRQSLGQGPEFLIYFQGTGAADDSGLPNDRFFAVRPEGSVSTLKIQRTERGDSAVYLCASSFFGGHSYNEQFFGPGTRLTVL.

The V and J genes are TRBV6-5 and TRBJ1-6, with D unresolved. Germline V lookup: CDR1 MNHEY, CDR2 SVGAGI. There are 14 residues in the CDR3. V was shortened by 0 bases and J by 7 bases, with 7 bases between the two germline ends. Here the CDR3 reads CASSYSGGNSPLHF. The CDR3 region has the DNA TGTGCCAGCAGTTACTCGGGCGGGAATTCACCCCTCCACTTT.

The chain couples TRBV3-1 (or the pseudogene TRBV3-2) to TRBJ2-5; tentatively, D is TRBD2 (6 bases). The CDR3 contains 15 residues. Germline CDR1 reads LGHDT; CDR2 reads YNNKEL (reference sequence). V was pared by 3 bases and J by 5 bases, with 16 bases between. The CDR3 is CASSHWTTRLETQYF. For the CDR3, the DNA is TGTGCCAGCAGCCATTGGACGACTAGGTTGGAGACCCAGTACTTC.